These 24 T cell receptor beta chains were all obtained from the same sample, sequenced in a study of blood T cell repertoires in COVID-19. Repertoires were generated with immunoSEQ multiplex PCR, while TCRdb's copy carries only in-frame clones and drops some. This repertoire shows 75,000 or so clones, roughly 88% found once; its top ten account for around 30%. The sequenced sample was peripheral blood. The receptors derive from a man in his fifties with acute or convalescent COVID-19.

The V and J genes are TRBV5-1 and TRBJ2-7, with 10 bases lining up with TRBD1. CDR1 is SGHRS, CDR2 YFSETQ, per germline. With 0 bases clipped from V and 4 bases from J, the junction kept 7 bases outside the gene matches. The CDR3 sequence is 16 residues long. In DNA, the CDR3 is TGCGCCAGCAGCTTGGCCCCCGGGACAGGGGTTTACGAGCAGTACTTC. It specifies CASSLAPGTGVYEQYF.

This clone was observed a single time. J is TRBJ2-2 and V is TRBV5-1, with 15 nucleotides matching TRBD2. With V trimmed by 4 bases and J by 7 bases, 20 bases remained unmatched. CDR3 size: 21 residues. From germline, CDR1 is SGHRS and CDR2 YFSETQ. For the CDR3, the DNA is TGCGCCAGCAGCCCCTGGGGACTAGCGGGGGGCTTGCCGACGGTCAGCGGGGAGCTGTTTTTT. Its protein product is CASSPWGLAGGLPTVSGELFF. The entire variable domain, with the rest obtained from reference TRBV5-1 and TRBJ2-2, is as follows: KAGVTQTPRYLIKTRGQQVTLSCSPISGHRSVSWYQQTPGQGLQFLFEYFSETQRNKGNFPGRFSGRQFSNSRSEMNVSTLELGDSALYLCASSPWGLAGGLPTVSGELFFGEGSRLTVL.

The rearrangement joins TRBV11-2 to TRBJ2-1; a possible D gene is TRBD2 (5 bases). There are 15 residues in the CDR3. CDR1 is SGHAT and CDR2 is FQNNGV in the germline V gene. V was shortened by 5 bases and J by 9 bases, with 20 bases between the two germline ends. The CDR3 here is CASSHPLAPETEQFF. The CDR3 bases are TGTGCCAGCAGCCACCCGCTAGCCCCCGAAACTGAGCAGTTCTTC.

The chain uses TRBV6-5 and TRBJ1-4; perhaps TRBD1 as D (5 bases). CDR3 length: 14 amino acids. Per germline, CDR1 MNHEY and CDR2 SVGAGI. Trimming left V 10 bases short and J 7 bases short, with 19 bases between. The CDR3 DNA follows: TGTGCCACCCCGGGTCGGGGGTATGGTGAAAAACTGTTTTTT. Translating gives CATPGRGYGEKLFF.

This clone was detected a few times. V gene TRBV5-5 combines with J gene TRBJ1-5; no clear D. V was trimmed by 2 bases and J by 3 bases, leaving 6 bases between them. Germline-derived CDR1 and CDR2 are SGHKS and YYEKEE (reference sequence). The CDR3 consists of 13 residues. The CDR3 is CASSFRVNQPQHF. The CDR3 region has the DNA TGTGCCAGCAGCTTTCGGGTCAATCAGCCCCAGCATTTT.

This chain links TRBV5-6 with TRBJ2-3; a possible D gene is TRBD2 (6 bases). V dropped 3 bases and J dropped 0 bases, with 17 bases sitting between them. CDR1 is SGHDT, CDR2 YYEEEE, per germline. The CDR3 extends over 17 amino acids. CDR3 nucleotide sequence: TGTGCCAGCAGCTCCGTGCGGGGTCAGGGCAGCACAGATACGCAGTATTTT. This translates into CASSSVRGQGSTDTQYF.

J is TRBJ1-1 and V is TRBV28; D is unresolved. There are 17 residues in the CDR3. Germline V lookup: CDR1 MDHEN, CDR2 SYDVKM. Trimming took 7 bases from V and 2 from J, leaving 23 bases between them. The CDR3 loop is CASIRGGPLHLNTEAFF. The CDR3 nucleotides read TGTGCCAGCATCCGAGGAGGACCACTCCACCTAAACACTGAAGCTTTCTTT.

The rearrangement joins TRBV3-1 (or the pseudogene TRBV3-2) to TRBJ2-7, with 9 bases that match TRBD1. J lost 4 bases, V lost 4 bases, and 8 bases had no gene match. The CDR3 covers 15 residues. Germline-derived CDR1 and CDR2 are LGHDT and YNNKEL (reference sequence). This chain's CDR3 is CASSLWGQGMYEQYF. The DNA of the CDR3 is TGTGCCAGCAGCCTTTGGGGACAGGGTATGTACGAGCAGTACTTC.

The J gene is TRBJ2-3, the V gene TRBV7-3; 8 bases are shared with TRBD2. This CDR3 is built from 15 residues. Trimming cost V 2 bases and J 4 bases; bases outside gene matches: 5. Germline assignment: CDR1 SGHTA and CDR2 FQGTGA. CDR3 DNA: TGTGCCAGCAGCTTATTCGGGGGGGCCCCAGATACGCAGTATTTT. Amino acid sequence: CASSLFGGAPDTQYF.

The chain joins TRBV6-5 to TRBJ2-5, with D tentatively TRBD1 (5 bases). Trimming stripped 0 bases from V and 1 base from J, with 9 bases between. Per germline, CDR1 MNHEY and CDR2 SVGAGI. The CDR3 is 15 amino acids. The DNA of the CDR3 is TGTGCCAGCAGTTACTCGGAGACAGTCCAAGAGACCCAGTACTTC. Its protein product is CASSYSETVQETQYF.

This clone was found once. CDR3 protein: CASSESGQGNTEAFF. The CDR3 coding sequence is TGTGCCAGCAGTGAGTCGGGACAGGGAAACACTGAAGCTTTCTTT. The chain recombines TRBV2 with TRBJ1-1; 9 bases are a match to TRBD1. There are 15 residues in the CDR3. The V segment lost 3 bases and the J segment 2 bases; nucleotides outside the gene matches: 4. Germline lookup yields CDR1 SNHLY and CDR2 FYNNEI.

The chain is built from TRBV29-1 and TRBJ1-2; D might be TRBD1 (6 bases). The CDR3 sequence is 12 residues long. V dropped 6 bases and J dropped 5 bases, with 13 bases sitting between them. Germline V gives CDR1 SQVTM, CDR2 ANQGSEA. The CDR3 spells CSVKSGQYGYTF. CDR3 nucleotide sequence: TGCAGCGTCAAATCCGGACAGTATGGCTACACCTTC.

The chain has TRBV12-5 and TRBJ1-4; 9 bases align to TRBD1. The CDR3 totals 17 residues. Germline CDR1 is LGHNT and CDR2 is FRNRAP. Trimming at V came to 3 bases and at J to 2 bases, leaving 7 bases not matched to a gene. CDR3 in DNA: TGTGCTAGTGGTTTCGGACAGGGGAGGGGTACTAATGAAAAACTGTTTTTT. Protein: CASGFGQGRGTNEKLFF.

The rearrangement joins TRBV30 to TRBJ1-3; 7 bases agree with TRBD1. The CDR3 sequence is 15 residues long. The V gene end was trimmed by 1 base and the J gene end by 4 bases; junction bases not matched to a gene: 7. Germline assignment: CDR1 GTSNPN and CDR2 SVGIG (reference sequence). The CDR3 bases are TGTGCCTGGAGTGGACTCCAGGGGGGCGGAAACACCATATATTTT. It specifies CAWSGLQGGGNTIYF.

The gene calls are TRBV23-1 and TRBJ1-5; D gene uncertain. TRBV23-1 is noted as an ORF with a role that remains uncertain. The CDR3 sequence is 14 residues long. The V end lost 8 bases, the J end lost 6 bases, and 17 bases lay between the germline ends. CDR3 region: CASQPEGRIQPQHF. The CDR3 region has the DNA TGCGCCAGCCAACCCGAGGGTAGGATTCAGCCCCAGCATTTT.

The V gene is TRBV5-1, the J gene TRBJ2-7; 7 nucleotides agree with TRBD1. V trimming: 0 bases; J trimming: 2 bases; junction bases outside the gene matches: 8. The CDR3 totals 16 residues. Per the germline V gene, CDR1 is SGHRS and CDR2 is YFSETQ. In DNA, the CDR3 is TGCGCCAGCAGCTTGGGGGGGACAGACCCTGCCTACGAGCAGTACTTC. Residues: CASSLGGTDPAYEQYF.

This chain connects TRBV29-1 to TRBJ2-2, with 7 bases lining up with TRBD1. CDR3 length equals 12 residues. The germline gives CDR1 SQVTM, CDR2 ANQGSEA. Trimming took 6 bases from V and 4 from J; bases not matched to a gene: 2. The CDR3 region is CSVYRGTGELFF. CDR3 coding DNA: TGCAGCGTGTACAGGGGCACCGGGGAGCTGTTTTTT.

This rearrangement joins TRBV29-1 to TRBJ2-5; 7 positions match TRBD1. Per germline, CDR1 SQVTM and CDR2 ANQGSEA. The CDR3 loop spans 13 amino acids. V shed 3 bases, J shed 5 bases, and the junction held 6 bases outside the gene matches. CDR3 sequence reads: CSVDRGLEETQYF. CDR3 nucleotides: TGCAGCGTTGATAGGGGGCTTGAGGAGACCCAGTACTTC.

The chain couples TRBV2 to TRBJ2-7; 9 positions match TRBD2. V lost 3 bases, J lost 11 bases, and 17 bases stayed unmatched. Germline V gene data show CDR1 as SNHLY and CDR2 as FYNNEI. This CDR3 spans 16 amino acids. The CDR3 here is CASSDDSGGLGTMEYF. In DNA, the CDR3 is TGTGCCAGCAGTGACGATAGCGGGGGCCTCGGTACCATGGAGTACTTC. Complete variable domain (other parts from reference TRBV2 and TRBJ2-7): EPEVTQTPSHQVTQMGQEVILRCVPISNHLYFYWYRQILGQKVEFLVSFYNNEISEKSEIFDDQFSVERPDGSNFTLKIRSTKLEDSAMYFCASSDDSGGLGTMEYFGPGTRLTVT.

This chain joins TRBV6-5 and TRBJ1-2; possibly TRBD1 for D (6 bases). CDR3 length: 14 residues. CDR1 is MNHEY, CDR2 SVGAGI, per germline. The V end was cut by 5 bases, the J end by 3 bases, with 13 bases between. The CDR3 loop is CASSPQGFDYGYTF. CDR3 sequence (DNA): TGTGCCAGCAGTCCTCAGGGGTTCGACTATGGCTACACCTTC.

The chain couples TRBV24-1 to TRBJ2-5; TRBD2 matches 9 bases. The ends lost 3 bases at V and 5 bases at J; junction bases unmatched: 6. Germline CDR1 reads KGHDR; CDR2 reads SFDVKD. The CDR3 consists of 15 residues. The CDR3 is CATSDAGGADETQYF. The CDR3, as DNA: TGTGCCACCAGTGATGCGGGGGGGGCGGATGAGACCCAGTACTTC.

The chain recombines TRBV12-5 with TRBJ1-1; a weak D match, TRBD1 (6 bases). Per the germline V gene, CDR1 is LGHNT and CDR2 is FRNRAP. This CDR3 has 14 amino acids. V was pared by 7 bases and J by 5 bases, with 17 bases between. The CDR3 loop reads CASAPQGRRTEAFF. CDR3 bases: TGTGCTAGTGCCCCACAGGGAAGAAGGACTGAAGCTTTCTTT.

The chain joins TRBV10-1 to TRBJ2-2, with a possible D match to TRBD2 (5 bases). Germline CDR1 and CDR2: WNHNN and SYGVQD (reference sequence). V shed 6 bases and J shed 7 bases, with 9 bases lying between them. The CDR3 runs to 12 residues. The CDR3 DNA reads TGCGCCAGCAGGGCTAGCAACGGGGAGCTGTTTTTT. Protein sequence: CASRASNGELFF.

The chain combines TRBV19 with TRBJ2-5, with 10 bases lining up with TRBD1. This CDR3 is 13 amino acids long. V was clipped by 7 bases and J by 6 bases; unmatched bases: 5. Germline values: CDR1 LNHDA, CDR2 SQIVND (reference sequence). The CDR3 loop reads CASTPDRGKTQYF. The CDR3 DNA sequence: TGTGCCAGTACCCCGGACAGGGGGAAGACCCAGTACTTC.